Listed here is a single T cell receptor beta chain. A J-beta primer mix and a sample-barcoded 5' primer were used in a second PCR of roughly 6 to 11 cycles. A single record per CDR3 protein comes from TCRdb applying MiXCR to the 5' RACE reads. This table has about 1.4 million distinct CDR3 sequences, approximately 59% appearing once. The germline V and J ends were trimmed by 6 bases and 2 bases, with 14 bases remaining between them. The V gene's germline CDR1 is DFQATT and CDR2 SNEGSKA (reference sequence). The CDR3 runs 13 residues. These data come from a study of blood T cells in healthy people across ages. The individuals who served as donors were healthy Caucasians living in Russia, aged roughly 6 to 100. With each sample, at least 6 micrograms of total RNA were extracted.

The receptor was derived from a young man in good health. Sequencing used blood. The J gene is TRBJ2-7, the V gene TRBV20-1, with D tentatively TRBD2 (6 bases). The DNA for the CDR3 is TGCAGTGCCCCGGGGGACGGGACCTACGAGCAGTACTTC. This encodes CSAPGDGTYEQYF.